These 18 T cell receptor beta chains were sequenced from one sample in a study of T cell responses to AZD1222 COVID-19 vaccine. Assay: immunoSEQ multiplex PCR; the TCRdb copy retains only in-frame clones and omits some. The sample lists roughly 140,000 clones; under 90% were seen once. The sequencing used peripheral blood, collected 28 days after the second AZD1222 dose. The receptors stem from an adult who received the AZD1222 COVID-19 vaccine.

The chain couples TRBV20-1 to TRBJ1-2; 8 positions match TRBD1. This CDR3 has 14 amino acids. Germline assignment: CDR1 DFQATT and CDR2 SNEGSKA (reference sequence). Trimming took 3 bases from V and 4 from J; bases not matched to a gene: 7. The CDR3 nucleotides are TGCAGTGCTAGTGAGACCGGGACAGGCTATGGCTACACCTTC. This codes for CSASETGTGYGYTF.

CDR3 protein: CASSSRTGRGNQPQHF. The CDR3 DNA reads as TGTGCCAGCAGCTCAAGGACAGGTCGTGGCAATCAGCCCCAGCATTTT. The chain carries TRBV28 and TRBJ1-5; 7 bases agree with TRBD1. The CDR3 is 16 amino acids. Trimming took 6 bases from V and 2 from J; bases not matched to a gene: 10. Germline assignment: CDR1 MDHEN and CDR2 SYDVKM.

This clone was picked up one time. The V and J genes are TRBV5-4 and TRBJ2-7, with 11 bases fitting TRBD2. CDR3 length: 16 residues. The J segment lost 0 bases and the V segment lost 2 bases, leaving 4 bases of the junction unmatched. Germline CDR1 SGHNT, CDR2 YYREEE (reference sequence). CDR3 residues: CASSLSGTSGSYEQYF. CDR3 in DNA: TGTGCCAGCAGCTTAAGCGGGACTAGCGGCTCCTACGAGCAGTACTTC.

The V and J genes are TRBV5-4 and TRBJ2-7; 11 nucleotides agree with TRBD1. Germline lookup yields CDR1 SGHNT and CDR2 YYREEE (reference sequence). The CDR3 extends over 15 amino acids. V gave up 3 bases and J gave up 6 bases; unmatched junction bases: 8. In nucleotides, the CDR3 is TGTGCCAGCAGCTCCAACCCCGGGACAGGGGGCGAGCAGTACTTC. Amino acids: CASSSNPGTGGEQYF.

The chain combines TRBV5-5 with TRBJ2-7, with 10 nucleotides matching TRBD1. This CDR3 contains 15 residues. V shed 4 bases and J 3 bases; nucleotides not matched to a gene: 7. Per the germline V gene, CDR1 is SGHKS and CDR2 is YYEKEE (reference sequence). The DNA of the CDR3 is TGTGCCAGCAGCGACCCGGGACAGGGGCGCTACGAGCAGTACTTC. Translated: CASSDPGQGRYEQYF.

This clone showed up just once. The J gene is TRBJ2-5, the V gene TRBV4-1; 15 bases line up with TRBD2. The V segment lost 3 bases and the J segment 5 bases; nucleotides outside the gene matches: 4. Germline V CDR1 and CDR2: MGHRA, YSYEKL. The CDR3 spans 16 residues. The CDR3 DNA reads as TGCGCCAGCAGCCATGGGACTAGCGGGGGGAGGGAGACCCAGTACTTC. This sequence encodes CASSHGTSGGRETQYF.

This clone was recorded once. This chain uses TRBV12-3 or TRBV12-4 with TRBJ1-5; D is ambiguous. V lost 2 bases and J lost 3, with 5 bases in between. The CDR3 spans 13 residues. The CDR3 loop is CASSLQFNQPQHF. The CDR3 coding sequence is TGTGCCAGCAGTTTACAGTTCAATCAGCCCCAGCATTTT.

The chain has TRBV19 and TRBJ1-5, with 7 bases lining up with TRBD1. Germline values: CDR1 LNHDA, CDR2 SQIVND (reference sequence). The V and J ends lost 4 bases and 3 bases, in that order; junction bases with no gene match: 9. CDR3 size: 16 residues. CDR3 sequence (DNA): TGTGCCAGTAGTACCCCGGGACAGTTAAACAATCAGCCCCAGCATTTT. Translation: CASSTPGQLNNQPQHF.

The gene calls are TRBV19 and TRBJ2-3; possibly TRBD1 for D (6 bases). The CDR3 has 12 amino acids. Germline lookup yields CDR1 LNHDA and CDR2 SQIVND (reference sequence). V was pared by 2 bases and J by 9 bases, with 9 bases between. CDR3 loop: CASSINGQTQYF. The DNA of the CDR3 is TGTGCCAGTAGTATAAATGGACAGACGCAGTATTTT.

The chain links TRBV7-9 to TRBJ2-3; TRBD2 aligns across 14 bases. Germline-derived CDR1 and CDR2 are SEHNR and FQNEAQ (reference sequence). Trimming cost V 5 bases and J 5 bases; bases outside gene matches: 12. The CDR3 sequence is 18 residues long. The CDR3 region has the DNA TGTGCCAGCAGCCTGACCAGACTAGCGGGAGGGCAGGGAGATACGCAGTATTTT. This translates into CASSLTRLAGGQGDTQYF. Based on the CDR3 plus reference TRBV7-9 and TRBJ2-3, the full variable domain is DTGVSQNPRHKITKRGQNVTFRCDPISEHNRLYWYRQTLGQGPEFLTYFQNEAQLEKSRLLSDRFSAERPKGSFSTLEIQRTEQGDSAMYLCASSLTRLAGGQGDTQYFGPGTRLTVL.

The V gene is TRBV7-8, the J gene TRBJ2-7; D is possibly TRBD1 (6 bases). The germline V gene encodes CDR1 SGHVS and CDR2 FQNEAQ. This CDR3 region has 13 residues. V shed 1 base and J shed 5 bases, with 9 bases lying between them. The CDR3 bases are TGTGCCAGCAGCTTAGGGGGGCCGAACGAGCAGTACGTC. This encodes CASSLGGPNEQYV.

CDR3 in amino acids: CASSSGTSPTYEQYF. In DNA form, the CDR3 reads TGTGCCAGCAGCTCCGGGACTAGCCCAACCTACGAGCAGTACTTC. This chain connects TRBV13 to TRBJ2-7; 9 bases fit TRBD2. CDR3 length: 15 residues. Unmatched junction bases numbered 6, after V lost 4 bases and J lost 2 bases. Germline assignment: CDR1 PRHDT and CDR2 FYEKMQ (reference sequence).

The chain recombines TRBV5-1 with TRBJ2-5, with D uncertain. The CDR3 extends over 12 amino acids. Trimming removed 6 bases at V and 0 bases at J, with 6 bases between. Germline V gene data show CDR1 as SGHRS and CDR2 as YFSETQ. CDR3 residues: CASTADQETQYF. The CDR3 DNA reads TGCGCCAGCACGGCAGACCAAGAGACCCAGTACTTC.

The rearrangement links TRBV5-1 to TRBJ1-1; no clear D gene. The V end lost 0 bases, the J end lost 8 bases, and 11 bases lay between the germline ends. CDR1 and CDR2 (germline): SGHRS, YFSETQ. The CDR3 consists of 13 residues. This CDR3 is CASSLALDGEAFF. The CDR3 DNA sequence: TGCGCCAGCAGCTTGGCCTTGGACGGGGAAGCTTTCTTT.

The chain combines TRBV7-2 with TRBJ2-4, with 7 bases identical to TRBD1. V trimming: 0 bases; J trimming: 7 bases; junction bases outside the gene matches: 12. This CDR3 is built from 17 residues. Germline assignment: CDR1 SGHTA and CDR2 FQGNSA. The CDR3 region has the DNA TGTGCCAGCAGCTTAGCGCGGACAGGTGGGGAGTCGAACATTCAGTACTTC. Translation gives CASSLARTGGESNIQYF. Based on the CDR3 plus reference TRBV7-2 and TRBJ2-4, the full variable domain is GAGVSQSPSNKVTEKGKDVELRCDPISGHTALYWYRQSLGQGLEFLIYFQGNSAPDKSGLPSDRFSAERTGGSVSTLTIQRTQQEDSAVYLCASSLARTGGESNIQYFGAGTRLSVL.

The chain is built from TRBV24-1 and TRBJ1-3, with no clear D. The CDR3 is 13 residues long. Germline V CDR1 and CDR2: KGHDR, SFDVKD. CDR3: CALRELPGNTIYF. For the CDR3, the DNA is TGTGCTCTAAGGGAGTTACCTGGAAACACCATATATTTT.

This chain connects TRBV6-5 to TRBJ1-1; 7 nucleotides line up with TRBD1. The V and J ends lost 10 bases and 4 bases, in that order; junction bases with no gene match: 15. The CDR3 length is 15 residues. CDR1 is MNHEY, CDR2 SVGAGI, per germline. CDR3 DNA sequence: TGTGCCACCTCGATGGGCAAGGAGGGGGCCACTGAAGCTTTCTTT. Its protein is CATSMGKEGATEAFF.

The chain has TRBV21-1 and TRBJ2-2; the DNA was not used to check the table's D call, TRBD1. TRBV21-1 is a pseudogene locus. CDR3 length equals 13 residues. This CDR3 is CASSRTESGELFF. The CDR3, as DNA: TGTGCCAGCAGTCGGACAGAATCGGGGGAGCTGTTTTTT.